This T cell receptor (beta chain) was sequenced during a study of blood T cell repertoires in COVID-19. Study in general: Sites in the United States, Italy and Spain provided acute and convalescent COVID-19 samples.

J was trimmed by 2 bases and V by 3 bases; bases with no gene match: 4. Germline values: CDR1 KGHDR, CDR2 SFDVKD. The CDR3 extends over 16 amino acids. As processed by the authors: Reference gene primer amplification gave nucleated cell count estimates. The table came from immunoSEQ multiplex PCR; TCRdb's copy has only in-frame clones and leaves some out. For V, J and clone size, that table is used; D and trimming come from the DNA. This table holds about 410,000 clones, less than 95% found once. This clonotype was obtained from a man between 18 and 35 years old who had recovered from COVID-19. The sequenced material came from PBMCs or T cells enriched from blood (not recorded which). This rearrangement joins TRBV24-1 to TRBJ1-5; 9 bases are a match to TRBD1. The CDR3 sequence is CATSDHRTGGNQPQHF. CDR3 bases: TGTGCCACCAGTGATCACCGGACAGGGGGCAATCAGCCCCAGCATTTT.